One and the same sample provided the 17 T cell receptor beta chains below, sequenced in a study of shared clonotypes between healthy human individuals. Here immunoSEQ multiplex PCR was the method, and the copy in TCRdb shows in-frame clones only, minus some. The table includes 2 million to 2.5 million clones, around 95% detected once. The sequencing sample was made of naive CD4+ T cells sorted from blood. Subset noted: CD45RA+ positively selected. The receptor source for this set is a young man in good health.

The chain carries TRBV29-1 and TRBJ1-2; perhaps TRBD1 as D (5 bases). V was clipped by 6 bases and J by 4 bases, with 15 bases between them. The CDR3 extends over 13 amino acids. In germline, CDR1 is SQVTM, CDR2 ANQGSEA. For the CDR3, the DNA is TGCAGCGTAACCAGGGACCCCCTCTATGGCTACACCTTC. This encodes CSVTRDPLYGYTF.

This sequence joins TRBV25-1 and TRBJ1-2; D ambiguous. Germline CDR1 and CDR2: MGHDK and SYGVNS. This CDR3 comprises 14 residues. V was shortened by 5 bases and J by 7 bases, with 17 bases between the two germline ends. The chain's CDR3 is CASSPPGELTGYTF. As DNA, the CDR3 is TGTGCCAGCAGTCCGCCAGGTGAACTTACTGGCTACACCTTC.

This clone appeared a single time. The chain links TRBV5-6 to TRBJ2-1; either TRBD1 or TRBD2 may fit D (7 bases each). The CDR3 covers 17 residues. Germline V gives CDR1 SGHDT, CDR2 YYEEEE. V dropped 1 base and J dropped 6 bases, with 20 bases sitting between them. The CDR3 spells CASSLNRGFSGPNEQFF. The DNA for the CDR3 is TGTGCCAGCAGCTTGAACAGGGGATTTAGCGGGCCCAATGAGCAGTTCTTC.

The chain joins TRBV18 to TRBJ1-2, with no clear D. V was trimmed by 3 bases and J by 4 bases, leaving 9 bases between them. The CDR3 has 13 residues. Germline CDR1 KGHSH, CDR2 LQKENI. This chain's CDR3 is CASSPVESYGYTF. The CDR3 nucleotides are TGTGCCAGCTCACCGGTAGAAAGCTATGGCTACACCTTC.

The V call is TRBV19, the J call TRBJ1-6; 10 positions match TRBD1. Germline CDR1 and CDR2: LNHDA and SQIVND (reference sequence). J gave up 9 bases and V 2 bases, and 10 bases lay outside the gene matches. The CDR3 contains 17 residues. The CDR3 DNA is TGTGCCAGTAGTATATCTGGGTCGGGACAGGGGAGTTCACCCCTCCACTTT. Residues: CASSISGSGQGSSPLHF.

Details on this clone: This same CDR3 is encoded by further DNA sequences in the sample. The chain has TRBV5-1 and TRBJ2-7; 7 bases are shared with TRBD1. The CDR3 consists of 14 residues. V lost 0 bases and J lost 5; bases outside the gene matches: 5. CDR1 is SGHRS and CDR2 is YFSETQ in the germline V gene. DNA of the CDR3: TGCGCCAGCAGCTTGGGAGACAGGGTCAACGAGCAGTACTTC. Amino acid sequence: CASSLGDRVNEQYF.

The rearrangement uses TRBV19 and TRBJ2-5, with unresolved D. The CDR3 is 14 residues long. The germline V gene encodes CDR1 LNHDA and CDR2 SQIVND (reference sequence). Trimming took 5 bases from V and 7 from J, leaving 17 bases between them. This CDR3 reads CASSPIEEFGTQYF. As DNA, the CDR3 is TGTGCCAGTAGTCCGATAGAGGAGTTCGGGACCCAGTACTTC. Complete variable domain (other parts from reference TRBV19 and TRBJ2-5): DGGITQSPKYLFRKEGQNVTLSCEQNLNHDAMYWYRQDPGQGLRLIYYSQIVNDFQKGDIAEGYSVSREKKESFPLTVTSAQKNPTAFYLCASSPIEEFGTQYFGPGTRLLVL.

The chain carries TRBV12-5 and TRBJ1-4, with D perhaps TRBD1 (5 bases). This CDR3 contains 14 residues. V lost 5 bases and J 8 bases, leaving 15 bases between the germline ends. CDR1 and CDR2 from the germline V gene are LGHNT and FRNRAP. CDR3 nucleotides: TGTGCTAGTGGTGCTCAGGGTATGAGCGAAAAACTGTTTTTT. This gives the protein CASGAQGMSEKLFF.

V and J are TRBV13 and TRBJ1-1; unclear D gene. V shed 5 bases and J shed 0 bases, with 10 bases lying between them. The length of the CDR3 is 14 residues. Germline V gene lookup returns CDR1 PRHDT and CDR2 FYEKMQ (reference sequence). The CDR3 bases are TGTGCCAGCAGCCGAATTATATTGAACACTGAAGCTTTCTTT. It translates to CASSRIILNTEAFF.

This sequence joins TRBV30 and TRBJ1-4; D unresolved. V lost 3 bases and J 0 bases, leaving 17 bases between the germline ends. Germline-derived CDR1 and CDR2 are GTSNPN and SVGIG (reference sequence). The CDR3 loop spans 17 amino acids. The CDR3 DNA reads as TGTGCCTGGAGCTCCAGGAGGGTGTCTGCAACTAATGAAAAACTGTTTTTT. Encoded protein: CAWSSRRVSATNEKLFF.

With regard to this clone: This same CDR3 is encoded by further DNA sequences in the sample. This chain connects TRBV18 to TRBJ2-1; 8 bases line up with TRBD1. Germline CDR1 KGHSH, CDR2 LQKENI. The CDR3 runs to 15 residues. The junction had 4 bases not matched to a gene; V was cut back by 3 bases and J by 3 bases. The CDR3 here is CASSPGQGSYNEQFF. The CDR3 bases are TGTGCCAGCTCACCCGGACAGGGTAGCTACAATGAGCAGTTCTTC. The full variable domain, rest sourced from reference TRBV18 and TRBJ2-1, is NAGVMQNPRHLVRRRGQEARLRCSPMKGHSHVYWYRQLPEEGLKFMVYLQKENIIDESGMPKERFSAEFPKEGPSILRIQQVVRGDSAAYFCASSPGQGSYNEQFFGPGTRLTVL.

The chain joins TRBV7-2 to TRBJ2-3; 11 bases agree with TRBD2. This CDR3 has 15 residues. Germline loops: CDR1 SGHTA, CDR2 FQGNSA. V was pared by 5 bases and J by 0 bases, with 1 base of the junction left unmatched. In DNA, the CDR3 is TGTGCCAGCAGCCCTAGCGGGAGGAGCACAGATACGCAGTATTTT. The encoded protein is CASSPSGRSTDTQYF.

V is TRBV6-1 and J is TRBJ2-7; the D is unclear. V was clipped by 7 bases and J by 4 bases, with 14 bases between them. CDR1 MNHNS and CDR2 SASEGT come from the germline V gene. The CDR3 is 13 amino acids. The DNA for the CDR3 is TGTGCCAGCACCGTTCGGCCCTTTTACGAGCAGTACTTC. Translating gives CASTVRPFYEQYF.

The chain has TRBV6-5 and TRBJ1-1; a possible D gene is TRBD1 (6 bases). This CDR3 has 13 residues. In germline, CDR1 is MNHEY, CDR2 SVGAGI. V was pared by 7 bases and J by 6 bases, with 15 bases between. The CDR3: CASIKQGIPEAFF. The CDR3 bases are TGTGCCAGCATCAAACAGGGTATTCCTGAAGCTTTCTTT.

V is TRBV7-8 and J is TRBJ2-5; D may be TRBD2 (5 bases). Germline-derived CDR1 and CDR2 are SGHVS and FQNEAQ. V lost 5 bases to trimming and J lost 3 bases, with 19 bases between them. The CDR3 loop spans 16 amino acids. The CDR3 sequence is CASSPLFQHGKETQYF. The CDR3 DNA sequence: TGTGCCAGCAGCCCACTTTTCCAACACGGGAAAGAGACCCAGTACTTC. The complete variable domain, with remaining parts taken from reference TRBV7-8 and TRBJ2-5, reads GAGVSQSPRYKVAKRGQDVALRCDPISGHVSLFWYQQALGQGPEFLTYFQNEAQLDKSGLPSDRFFAERPEGSVSTLKIQRTQQEDSAVYLCASSPLFQHGKETQYFGPGTRLLVL.

The chain joins TRBV7-6 to TRBJ2-7; 10 bases match TRBD2. The CDR3 is made up of 15 amino acids. In germline, CDR1 is SGHVS, CDR2 FNYEAQ. After removal of 5 bases from V and 3 bases from J, the junction contained 7 bases not matched to a gene. CDR3 loop: CASSPGLAANYEQYF. The CDR3 DNA is TGTGCCAGCAGCCCTGGACTAGCGGCAAACTACGAGCAGTACTTC.

This chain links TRBV9 with TRBJ2-3; D perhaps matches TRBD2 (5 bases). V was shortened by 0 bases and J by 2 bases, with 7 bases between the two germline ends. CDR3 size: 14 residues. Germline V gene lookup returns CDR1 SGDLS and CDR2 YYNGEE. CDR3 amino acids: CASSVEADTDTQYF. DNA of the CDR3: TGTGCCAGCAGCGTAGAAGCGGACACAGATACGCAGTATTTT.